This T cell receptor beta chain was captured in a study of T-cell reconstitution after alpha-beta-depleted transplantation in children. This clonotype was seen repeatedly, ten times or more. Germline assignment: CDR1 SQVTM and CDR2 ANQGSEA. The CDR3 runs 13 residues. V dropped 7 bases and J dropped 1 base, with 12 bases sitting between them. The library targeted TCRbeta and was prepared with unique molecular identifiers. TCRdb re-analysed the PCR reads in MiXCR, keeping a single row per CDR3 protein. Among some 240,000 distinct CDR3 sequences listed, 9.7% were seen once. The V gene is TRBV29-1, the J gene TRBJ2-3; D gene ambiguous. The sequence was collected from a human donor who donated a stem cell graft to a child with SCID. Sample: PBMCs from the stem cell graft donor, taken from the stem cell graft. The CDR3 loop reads CSAGSPGTDTQYF. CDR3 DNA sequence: TGCAGCGCTGGGTCCCCCGGCACAGATACGCAGTATTTT.